The 6 T cell receptor beta chains below come from one sample, sequenced in a study of CD8 T cells in ankylosing spondylitis. Each CDR3 protein gets one entry after TCRdb re-called the 5' RACE reads with MiXCR. Counted here are 40,000 to 50,000 distinct CDR3 sequences, around 2.9% occurring once; the ten biggest clones make up approximately 4.3%. Sample: blood, either unsorted or a sorted T cell fraction (not recorded which). These receptors originate from a male donor with ankylosing spondylitis or in good health (not recorded which).

This clonotype was seen at least ten times. This chain joins TRBV21-1 and TRBJ2-2; whether TRBD2, the table's D call, matches the DNA was not checked. TRBV21-1 is a known pseudogene. The CDR3 is 16 amino acids. As DNA, the CDR3 is TGTGCCAGCAGGCCCGCCCTAAGGGTGGACGCCGGGGAGCTGTTTTTT. Translating it yields CASRPALRVDAGELFF.

This clonotype was counted ten times or more. V and J are TRBV9 and TRBJ2-3; tentatively, D is TRBD2 (6 bases). The CDR3 is 15 residues long. Trimming stripped 0 bases from V and 4 bases from J, with 12 bases between. Looked up from germline, CDR1 is SGDLS and CDR2 is YYNGEE. Here the CDR3 reads CASSVAGGSADTQYF. CDR3 nucleotide sequence: TGTGCCAGCAGCGTAGCCGGGGGAAGCGCAGATACGCAGTATTTT.

There are many counts of this clonotype. The CDR3 DNA is TGTGCCAGCAGCAAAGTAGAGGAAAAAAAAATGACAGAACTCTACGAGCAGTACTTC. Translating it yields CASSKVEEKKMTELYEQYF. This rearrangement joins TRBV21-1 to TRBJ2-7; TRBD1, the table's D call, lacks a check against the DNA. TRBV21-1 is flagged as a pseudogene. The CDR3 covers 19 residues.

This clonotype was detected ten times or more. CDR3 in amino acids: CASSVGDRRGGYTF. CDR3 DNA: TGTGCCAGCAGCGTAGGAGACAGGCGCGGTGGCTACACCTTC. The chain combines TRBV9 with TRBJ1-2; D may be TRBD1 (6 bases). V lost 0 bases, J lost 7 bases, and 13 bases lay in between. Germline-derived CDR1 and CDR2 are SGDLS and YYNGEE. This CDR3 region has 14 residues.

This clonotype was observed many times. The chain carries TRBV9 and TRBJ2-3, with 7 bases lining up with TRBD1. The CDR3 has 15 amino acids. Per the germline V gene, CDR1 is SGDLS and CDR2 is YYNGEE. The V and J ends lost 0 bases and 1 base, in that order; junction bases with no gene match: 2. The CDR3 coding sequence is TGTGCCAGCAGCGTAGTAACAGGGGGCACAGATACGCAGTATTTT. Its translation is CASSVVTGGTDTQYF. Full variable domain (remainder filled in from reference TRBV9 and TRBJ2-3): DSGVTQTPKHLITATGQRVTLRCSPRSGDLSVYWYQQSLDQGLQFLIQYYNGEERAKGNILERFSAQQFPDLHSELNLSSLELGDSALYFCASSVVTGGTDTQYFGPGTRLTVL.

This clonotype was seen at least ten times. This chain uses TRBV9 with TRBJ2-4; maybe TRBD1 (6 bases). CDR3 size: 15 residues. Germline assignment: CDR1 SGDLS and CDR2 YYNGEE. V lost 0 bases, J lost 6 bases, and 13 bases lay in between. CDR3 sequence reads: CASSVAGTTTNIQYF. DNA for the CDR3: TGTGCCAGCAGCGTAGCGGGGACAACCACAAACATTCAGTACTTC.